This TCR beta chain was retrieved from a study of T cell responses to AZD1222 COVID-19 vaccine. Regarding the study as a whole: Unmutated regions of variants are reportedly targeted by nearly half of spike-specific TCRs. In a largely white British group with more females than males, clonal diversity was possibly underestimated.

Details on this clone: Its antigen remains unknown.

The table came from immunoSEQ multiplex PCR; TCRdb's copy has only in-frame clones and leaves some out. Of around 180,000 clones in the sample, roughly nine tenths were seen once. The germline V gene has CDR1 SGDLS and CDR2 YYNGEE. This CDR3 spans 15 amino acids. V was pared by 4 bases and J by 4 bases, with 9 bases of the junction left unmatched. The origin of this receptor is an adult in good health. The V call is TRBV9, the J call TRBJ2-7; 9 bases agree with TRBD2. The specimen was peripheral blood, collected on day 0 of AZD1222 vaccination. For the CDR3, the DNA is TGTGCCAGCAGCCCAAATCCGACTAGCGGTTACGAGCAGTACTTC. This gives the protein CASSPNPTSGYEQYF.